This T cell receptor beta chain was recorded in a study of blood T cell repertoires in COVID-19. The overall study: Sources were T cells, B-cell-depleted T cells, or PBMCs; the material itself was cDNA or gDNA.

TCRdb's table, derived via immunoSEQ multiplex PCR, lists solely in-frame clones and lacks some. Here the sample spans some 91,000 clones, 60% to 85% being singletons. This CDR3 comprises 14 residues. Germline V gene data show CDR1 as SEHNR and CDR2 as FQNEAQ (reference sequence). V shed 4 bases and J shed 2 bases, with 9 bases lying between them. The receptor was derived from a man in his 70s with acute or convalescent COVID-19. The specimen sequenced was peripheral blood. The V call is TRBV7-9, the J call TRBJ1-5; a possible D gene is TRBD1 (5 bases). The CDR3 sequence is CASSSREGNQPQHF. CDR3 in DNA: TGTGCCAGCAGCTCCAGGGAAGGCAATCAGCCCCAGCATTTT.